A single sample gave rise to the 30 T cell receptor beta chains below, sequenced in a study of shared clonotypes between healthy human individuals. The protocol was immunoSEQ multiplex PCR, while the TCRdb copy is restricted to in-frame clones and leaves out a portion. The sample lists some 1 million clones; more than 60% were seen once. Specimen: memory CD4+ T cells sorted from blood. Specified subset: CD45RA-negative fraction. Receptors were obtained from a young man in good health.

This clone was seen a handful of times. The V gene is TRBV5-1, the J gene TRBJ2-7; 9 bases align to TRBD1. Germline V gene lookup returns CDR1 SGHRS and CDR2 YFSETQ. The CDR3 covers 12 residues. The V gene end was trimmed by 4 bases and the J gene end by 6 bases; junction bases not matched to a gene: 2. DNA of the CDR3: TGCGCCAGCAGCGTGACAGGGGGCGAGCAGTACTTC. Amino acids: CASSVTGGEQYF.

This chain links TRBV1 with TRBJ1-3. TRBV1 constitutes a pseudogene. CDR3 length equals 15 residues. CDR3 protein: CTSSPLQSSGNTIYF. The CDR3 nucleotides are TGCACCAGCAGCCCCCTACAAAGCTCTGGAAACACCATATATTTT.

This clone was counted once. The chain recombines TRBV11-2 with TRBJ2-7, with 8 bases lining up with TRBD2. In germline, CDR1 is SGHAT, CDR2 FQNNGV. The CDR3 spans 15 residues. J lost 1 base, V lost 5 bases, and 7 bases had no gene match. The CDR3 DNA sequence: TGTGCCAGCAGCGTCAGTGTAGCGGGATCCTACGAGCAGTACTTC. Translation gives CASSVSVAGSYEQYF.

Concerning this clone itself: Other DNA sequences from this sample encode an identical CDR3 as well. The chain has TRBV5-1 and TRBJ2-7; D is ambiguous. The germline gives CDR1 SGHRS, CDR2 YFSETQ. The CDR3 has 13 amino acids. With 1 base removed from V and 0 bases from J, the gap between germline ends came to 5 bases. CDR3 DNA: TGCGCCAGCAGCTTGTCTAGCTCCTACGAGCAGTACTTC. Its translation: CASSLSSSYEQYF.

On this clone itself: At one boundary the junction diverges from the germline segment, which might be a read error. The chain combines TRBV6-4 with TRBJ2-2, with D perhaps assigned TRBD1 or TRBD2 (5 bases each). Germline values: CDR1 MRHNA, CDR2 SNTAGT. This CDR3 spans 14 amino acids. The CDR3: CASSAQWNTGALFF. CDR3 DNA sequence: TGTGCCAGCAGTGCTCAATGGAACACCGGGGCGCTGTTTTTT.

The chain recombines TRBV29-1 with TRBJ2-6; D gene unclear. The CDR3 totals 15 residues. V was clipped by 6 bases and J by 0 bases, with 12 bases between them. Germline V gene lookup returns CDR1 SQVTM and CDR2 ANQGSEA. CDR3 protein: CSVRVGSSGANVLTF. CDR3 DNA sequence: TGCAGCGTCCGAGTGGGCAGCTCTGGGGCCAACGTCCTGACTTTC.

The chain couples TRBV5-1 to TRBJ2-5; 7 bases agree with TRBD1. This CDR3 has 15 amino acids. Losses at the gene ends were 2 bases for V and 4 bases for J; bases not matched to a gene: 8. Germline V gene sequence: CDR1 SGHRS, CDR2 YFSETQ. CDR3 region: CASSLPTGTGETQYF. Written as DNA, the CDR3 is TGCGCCAGCAGCTTACCGACAGGGACGGGAGAGACCCAGTACTTC.

This clone has only one observation. The chain employs TRBV5-6 and TRBJ1-2; 7 nucleotides match TRBD1. This CDR3 is built from 12 residues. Germline CDR1 SGHDT, CDR2 YYEEEE. V trimming: 6 bases; J trimming: 7 bases; junction bases outside the gene matches: 6. In DNA, the CDR3 is TGTGCCAGCATGGGACAGCCGGGTGGCTACACCTTC. Amino acid sequence: CASMGQPGGYTF.

This chain links TRBV18 with TRBJ1-2; TRBD1 matches 8 bases. V shed 4 bases, J shed 6 bases, and the junction held 7 bases outside the gene matches. Germline V gene sequence: CDR1 KGHSH, CDR2 LQKENI. CDR3 length: 14 residues. This CDR3 is CASSQGQDLNGYTF. The CDR3 DNA sequence: TGTGCCAGCTCACAGGGACAGGATCTGAATGGCTACACCTTC.

This chain uses TRBV18 with TRBJ1-6; D remains unclear. Germline V lookup: CDR1 KGHSH, CDR2 LQKENI. The CDR3 consists of 16 residues. With 2 bases removed from V and 4 bases from J, the gap between germline ends came to 12 bases. In DNA form, the CDR3 reads TGTGCCAGCTCACCAAGCGGAAATATTTATAATTCACCCCTCCACTTT. Its protein is CASSPSGNIYNSPLHF.

As DNA, the CDR3 is TGTGCCAGCAGCTTAGGCCAGGGACGGAAGGAGCTGTTTTTT. It is translated as CASSLGQGRKELFF. This chain connects TRBV13 to TRBJ2-2; D tentatively fits TRBD1 or TRBD2 (5 bases each). Germline V gene sequence: CDR1 PRHDT, CDR2 FYEKMQ (reference sequence). V was clipped by 0 bases and J by 10 bases, with 12 bases between them. This CDR3 comprises 14 residues. Together with reference TRBV13 and TRBJ2-2, the CDR3 gives the full variable domain: AAGVIQSPRHLIKEKRETATLKCYPIPRHDTVYWYQQGPGQDPQFLISFYEKMQSDKGSIPDRFSAQQFSDYHSELNMSSLELGDSALYFCASSLGQGRKELFFGEGSRLTVL.

This clone came up a few times. The CDR3 protein is CASSQIFGQGASTGELFF. The CDR3 DNA follows: TGCGCCAGCAGCCAAATCTTCGGACAGGGGGCTAGCACCGGGGAGCTGTTTTTT. The chain joins TRBV4-3 to TRBJ2-2, with 11 positions matching TRBD1. The CDR3 sequence is 18 residues long. Germline assignment: CDR1 LGHNA and CDR2 YSLEER. V lost 2 bases to trimming and J lost 4 bases; unmatched junction nucleotides: 9.

The genes are TRBV6-5 and TRBJ2-1; 9 bases are shared with TRBD2. The V gene's germline CDR1 is MNHEY and CDR2 SVGAGI. J was trimmed by 5 bases and V by 4 bases; bases with no gene match: 6. The CDR3 is 15 residues long. The CDR3 reads CASSFSGGTHNEQFF. The CDR3, as DNA: TGTGCCAGCAGTTTTAGCGGGGGAACCCACAATGAGCAGTTCTTC.

V and J are TRBV5-5 and TRBJ1-1; 10 bases align to TRBD1. The germline V gene encodes CDR1 SGHKS and CDR2 YYEKEE (reference sequence). Trimming at V came to 4 bases and at J to 6 bases, leaving 9 bases not matched to a gene. The length of the CDR3 is 15 residues. Here the CDR3 reads CASSLRTGGRSEAFF. CDR3 DNA sequence: TGTGCCAGCAGCCTCCGGACAGGGGGTAGATCTGAAGCTTTCTTT.

This clone was observed a handful of times. DNA for the CDR3: TGTGCCAGCAGACCTAGCGGGAGTTTGACAGATACGCAGTATTTT. It codes for CASRPSGSLTDTQYF. This sequence joins TRBV13 and TRBJ2-3; 10 nucleotides align to TRBD2. CDR3 length: 15 residues. Germline V gene sequence: CDR1 PRHDT, CDR2 FYEKMQ (reference sequence). V shed 6 bases, J shed 3 bases, and the junction held 6 bases outside the gene matches.

This chain uses TRBV7-9 with TRBJ1-1; D is perhaps TRBD1 (5 bases). This CDR3 spans 13 amino acids. Germline-derived CDR1 and CDR2 are SEHNR and FQNEAQ (reference sequence). V lost 6 bases to trimming and J lost 0 bases, with 8 bases between them. The CDR3 reads CASSRGVNTEAFF. The CDR3 coding sequence is TGTGCCAGCAGTCGGGGCGTGAACACTGAAGCTTTCTTT. The variable domain in full, completed from reference TRBV7-9 and TRBJ1-1, reads DTGVSQNPRHKITKRGQNVTFRCDPISEHNRLYWYRQTLGQGPEFLTYFQNEAQLEKSRLLSDRFSAERPKGSFSTLEIQRTEQGDSAMYLCASSRGVNTEAFFGQGTRLTVV.

V is TRBV4-1 and J is TRBJ2-7; 14 bases match TRBD2. The CDR3 is 16 residues long. With 1 base clipped from V and 3 bases from J, the junction kept 2 bases outside the gene matches. CDR1 is MGHRA and CDR2 is YSYEKL in the germline V gene. The CDR3 region has the DNA TGCGCCAGCAGCCAAGGGACTAGCGGGGGGAACTACGAGCAGTACTTC. It specifies CASSQGTSGGNYEQYF.

This sequence joins TRBV13 and TRBJ2-3; no firm D call. Germline CDR1 PRHDT, CDR2 FYEKMQ (reference sequence). The CDR3 is made up of 13 amino acids. The germline V and J ends were trimmed by 3 bases and 6 bases, with 10 bases remaining between them. The CDR3 nucleotides read TGTGCCAGCAGCTTCTCCCCCCTCGATACGCAGTATTTT. It translates to CASSFSPLDTQYF.

This sequence joins TRBV7-8 and TRBJ1-1; maybe TRBD1 (6 bases). V gave up 3 bases and J gave up 1 base, with 6 bases separating them. The CDR3 extends over 13 amino acids. Germline assignment: CDR1 SGHVS and CDR2 FQNEAQ. The CDR3 region is CASSLGQNTEAFF. The CDR3 bases are TGTGCCAGCAGCTTGGGACAGAACACTGAAGCTTTCTTT. The variable domain in full, with the rest retrieved from reference TRBV7-8 and TRBJ1-1, is GAGVSQSPRYKVAKRGQDVALRCDPISGHVSLFWYQQALGQGPEFLTYFQNEAQLDKSGLPSDRFFAERPEGSVSTLKIQRTQQEDSAVYLCASSLGQNTEAFFGQGTRLTVV.

This chain connects TRBV4-1 to TRBJ2-5; TRBD1 matches 10 bases. Germline CDR1 is MGHRA and CDR2 is YSYEKL. J lost 4 bases, V lost 3 bases, and 8 bases had no gene match. The CDR3 is 16 amino acids. CDR3 bases: TGCGCCAGCAGCCATCGACAGGGGGCTCTGGGAGAGACCCAGTACTTC. Amino acid sequence: CASSHRQGALGETQYF.

The rearrangement uses TRBV7-9 and TRBJ2-3; D perhaps matches TRBD1 (7 bases). V lost 5 bases and J lost 1, with 19 bases in between. The CDR3 contains 17 residues. Germline CDR1 and CDR2: SEHNR and FQNEAQ (reference sequence). This chain's CDR3 is CASSPRGIGGGTDTQYF. The CDR3 region has the DNA TGTGCCAGCAGCCCTCGCGGGATAGGGGGCGGCACAGATACGCAGTATTTT.

Remarks on this clone: This likely came from a read error, as a far larger clone is one base away. Other DNA sequences of this sample code for an identical CDR3. The chain has TRBV28 and TRBJ1-1; D is uncertain. V gave up 6 bases and J gave up 0 bases, with 8 bases separating them. Germline V gives CDR1 MDHEN, CDR2 SYDVKM. The CDR3 is made up of 13 amino acids. The CDR3 sequence is CASSRTVNTEAFF. In DNA form, the CDR3 reads TGTGCCAGCAGCCGGACGGTGAACACTGAAGCTTTCTTT. The entire variable domain, with the rest obtained from reference TRBV28 and TRBJ1-1, is as follows: DVKVTQSSRYLVKRTGEKVFLECVQDMDHENMFWYRQDPGLGLRLIYFSYDVKMKEKGDIPEGYSVSREKKERFSLILESASTNQTSMYLCASSRTVNTEAFFGQGTRLTVV.

The rearrangement links TRBV12-5 to TRBJ2-4; possibly TRBD2 for D (5 bases). CDR1 and CDR2 from the germline V gene are LGHNT and FRNRAP. The CDR3 is 18 amino acids. V lost 6 bases, J lost 0 bases, and 21 bases lay in between. In nucleotides, the CDR3 is TGTGCTAGTGGACCCTTCGCGGCCGGACTTCTAGCCAAAAACATTCAGTACTTC. This encodes CASGPFAAGLLAKNIQYF.

Only a few counts were recorded for this clone. This chain connects TRBV6-6 to TRBJ1-6; D is perhaps TRBD1 (5 bases). The CDR3 totals 15 residues. V lost 2 bases to trimming and J lost 12 bases, with 17 bases between them. In germline, CDR1 is MNHNY, CDR2 SVGAGI (reference sequence). The CDR3 loop reads CASSYSRDGGRPLHF. CDR3 nucleotide sequence: TGTGCCAGCAGTTACAGCCGGGACGGGGGAAGACCCCTCCACTTT.

On this clone: The same CDR3 can be traced to other DNA sequences in this sample. This chain connects TRBV5-1 to TRBJ2-7, with 8 nucleotides matching TRBD1. With 5 bases clipped from V and 5 bases from J, the junction kept 6 bases outside the gene matches. The CDR3 runs to 13 residues. The germline V gene encodes CDR1 SGHRS and CDR2 YFSETQ. The CDR3 loop is CASRPGTGDEQYF. CDR3 DNA sequence: TGCGCCAGCAGACCCGGGACAGGTGACGAGCAGTACTTC.

The chain employs TRBV5-1 and TRBJ2-3; 13 nucleotides align to TRBD2. The length of the CDR3 is 16 residues. Germline-derived CDR1 and CDR2 are SGHRS and YFSETQ. The ends lost 4 bases at V and 2 bases at J; junction bases unmatched: 4. Written as DNA, the CDR3 is TGCGCCAGCAGCCCCACTAGCGGGAGGGCCACAGATACGCAGTATTTT. Translation: CASSPTSGRATDTQYF.

Concerning this clone itself: Other DNA variants within this sample encode the same CDR3. V and J are TRBV5-4 and TRBJ2-1, with D perhaps TRBD1 (6 bases). Trimming pared 3 bases from V and 0 bases from J, leaving 7 bases between. The CDR3 totals 14 residues. Per germline, CDR1 SGHNT and CDR2 YYREEE (reference sequence). The CDR3 reads CASSSRGSYNEQFF. CDR3 bases: TGTGCCAGCAGCTCCAGGGGCTCCTACAATGAGCAGTTCTTC.

V usage is TRBV7-8 and J usage is TRBJ2-7; maybe TRBD1 (5 bases). Germline values: CDR1 SGHVS, CDR2 FQNEAQ. The germline V and J ends were trimmed by 8 bases and 8 bases, with 13 bases remaining between them. The CDR3 is 11 residues long. CDR3 in DNA: TGTGCCAGCGGGCTCAGGGATCAGCAGTACTTC. Amino acids: CASGLRDQQYF.

This chain uses TRBV7-9 with TRBJ1-4, with D unclear. CDR1 and CDR2 from the germline V gene are SEHNR and FQNEAQ (reference sequence). Trimming took 4 bases from V and 0 from J, leaving 15 bases between them. The CDR3 contains 17 residues. Written as DNA, the CDR3 is TGTGCCAGCAGCTCGAGTTCTACCATGGCAACTAATGAAAAACTGTTTTTT. This encodes CASSSSSTMATNEKLFF.

The chain carries TRBV5-1 and TRBJ1-4, with TRBD1 as a possible D gene (5 bases). V was pared by 4 bases and J by 5 bases, with 15 bases between. CDR3 length: 15 residues. Germline CDR1 SGHRS, CDR2 YFSETQ. CDR3 bases: TGCGCCAGCAGCGTCTCCGGGACGGTGAATGAAAAACTGTTTTTT. Residues: CASSVSGTVNEKLFF.